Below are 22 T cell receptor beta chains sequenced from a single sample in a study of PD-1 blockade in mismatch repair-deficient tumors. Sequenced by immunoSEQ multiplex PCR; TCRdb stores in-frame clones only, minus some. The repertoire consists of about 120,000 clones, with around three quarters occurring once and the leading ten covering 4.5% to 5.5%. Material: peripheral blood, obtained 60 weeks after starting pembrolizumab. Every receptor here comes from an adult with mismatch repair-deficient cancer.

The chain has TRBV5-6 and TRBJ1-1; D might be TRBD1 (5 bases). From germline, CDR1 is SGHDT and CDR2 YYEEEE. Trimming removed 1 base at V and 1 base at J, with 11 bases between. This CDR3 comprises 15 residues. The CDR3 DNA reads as TGTGCCAGCAGCTTGCGAGGGGTCGGGAACACTGAAGCTTTCTTT. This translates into CASSLRGVGNTEAFF.

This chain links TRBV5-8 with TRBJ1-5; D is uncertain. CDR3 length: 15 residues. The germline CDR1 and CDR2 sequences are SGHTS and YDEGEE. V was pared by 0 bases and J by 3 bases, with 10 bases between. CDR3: CASSLALQFNQPQHF. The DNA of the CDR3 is TGTGCCAGCAGCTTGGCCCTACAGTTCAATCAGCCCCAGCATTTT.

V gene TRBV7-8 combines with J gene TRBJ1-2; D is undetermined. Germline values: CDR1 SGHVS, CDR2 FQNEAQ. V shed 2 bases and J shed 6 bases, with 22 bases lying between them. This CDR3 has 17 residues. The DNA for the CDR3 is TGTGCCAGCAGCTTATATGTCCGAGCGGCGGAACGGGATGGCTACACCTTC. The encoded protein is CASSLYVRAAERDGYTF.

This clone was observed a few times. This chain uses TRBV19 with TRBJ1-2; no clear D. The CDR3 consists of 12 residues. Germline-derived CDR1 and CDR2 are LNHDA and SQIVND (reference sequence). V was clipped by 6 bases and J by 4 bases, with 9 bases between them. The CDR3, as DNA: TGTGCCAGTAGAGGGTCCCCCTATGGCTACACCTTC. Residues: CASRGSPYGYTF.

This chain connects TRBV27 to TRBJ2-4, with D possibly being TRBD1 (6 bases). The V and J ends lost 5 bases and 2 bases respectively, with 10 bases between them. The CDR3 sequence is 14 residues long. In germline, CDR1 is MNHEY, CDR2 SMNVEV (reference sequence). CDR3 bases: TGTGCCAGCAGTACGGGGACAACCAAAAACATTCAGTACTTC. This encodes CASSTGTTKNIQYF.

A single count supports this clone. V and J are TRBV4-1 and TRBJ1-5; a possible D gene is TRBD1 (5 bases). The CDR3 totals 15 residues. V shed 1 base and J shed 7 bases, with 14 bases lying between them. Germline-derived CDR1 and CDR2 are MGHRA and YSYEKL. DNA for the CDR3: TGCGCCAGCAGCCAAGTTCTCGGGGAGGGGCAGCCCCAGCATTTT. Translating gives CASSQVLGEGQPQHF.

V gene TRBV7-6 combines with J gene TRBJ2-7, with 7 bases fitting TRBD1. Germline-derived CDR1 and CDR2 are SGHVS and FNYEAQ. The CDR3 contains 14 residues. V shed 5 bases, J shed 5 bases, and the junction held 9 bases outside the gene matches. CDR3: CASSPQGFSDEQYF. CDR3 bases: TGTGCCAGCAGCCCACAGGGGTTTAGCGACGAGCAGTACTTC. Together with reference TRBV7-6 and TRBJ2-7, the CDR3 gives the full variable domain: GAGVSQSPRYKVTKRGQDVALRCDPISGHVSLYWYRQALGQGPEFLTYFNYEAQQDKSGLPNDRFSAERPEGSISTLTIQRTEQRDSAMYRCASSPQGFSDEQYFGPGTRLTVT.

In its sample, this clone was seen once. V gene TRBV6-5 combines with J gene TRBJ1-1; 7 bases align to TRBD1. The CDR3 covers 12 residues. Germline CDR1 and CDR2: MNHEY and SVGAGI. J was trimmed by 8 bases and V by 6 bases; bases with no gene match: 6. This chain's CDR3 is CASSNRQGEAFF. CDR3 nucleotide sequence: TGTGCCAGCAGCAATCGACAGGGAGAAGCTTTCTTT.

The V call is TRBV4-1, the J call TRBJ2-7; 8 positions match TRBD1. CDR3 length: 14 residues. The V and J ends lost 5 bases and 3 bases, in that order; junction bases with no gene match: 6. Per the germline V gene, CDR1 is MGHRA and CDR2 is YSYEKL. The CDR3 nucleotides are TGCGCCAGCAGCACCGGACAGGGAAGCTACGAGCAGTACTTC. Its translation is CASSTGQGSYEQYF.

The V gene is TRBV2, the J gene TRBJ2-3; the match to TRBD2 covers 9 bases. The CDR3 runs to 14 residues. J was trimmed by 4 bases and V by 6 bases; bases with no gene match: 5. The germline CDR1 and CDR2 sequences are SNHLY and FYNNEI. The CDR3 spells CASSLAGSPDTQYF. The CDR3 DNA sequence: TGTGCCAGCAGCCTAGCGGGAAGTCCAGATACGCAGTATTTT.

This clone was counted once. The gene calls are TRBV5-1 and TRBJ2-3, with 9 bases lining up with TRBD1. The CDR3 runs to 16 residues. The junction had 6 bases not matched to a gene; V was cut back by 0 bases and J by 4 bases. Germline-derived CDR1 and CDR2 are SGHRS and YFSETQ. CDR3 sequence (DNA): TGCGCCAGCAGCTTGGCGGGGACAGGGTTACCAGATACGCAGTATTTT. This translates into CASSLAGTGLPDTQYF.

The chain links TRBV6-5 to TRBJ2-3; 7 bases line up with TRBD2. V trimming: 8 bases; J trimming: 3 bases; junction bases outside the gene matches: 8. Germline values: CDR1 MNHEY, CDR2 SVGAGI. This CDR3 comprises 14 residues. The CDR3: CASRPGGRTDTQYF. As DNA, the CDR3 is TGTGCCAGCCGGCCGGGAGGTCGGACAGATACGCAGTATTTT.

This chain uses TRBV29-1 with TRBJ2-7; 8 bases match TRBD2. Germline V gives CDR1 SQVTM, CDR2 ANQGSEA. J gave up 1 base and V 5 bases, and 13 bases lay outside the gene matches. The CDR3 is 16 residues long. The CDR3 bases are TGCAGCGTTTCTACTACTAGCGGAGGAGTGTCCTACGAGCAGTACTTC. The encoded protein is CSVSTTSGGVSYEQYF.

CDR3 region: CASSLGATDTGELFF. The CDR3 DNA follows: TGCGCCAGCAGCTTGGGGGCCACGGACACCGGGGAGCTGTTTTTT. The chain couples TRBV5-1 to TRBJ2-2, with unresolved D. The V and J ends lost 0 bases and 3 bases respectively, with 9 bases between them. This CDR3 comprises 15 residues. In germline, CDR1 is SGHRS, CDR2 YFSETQ.

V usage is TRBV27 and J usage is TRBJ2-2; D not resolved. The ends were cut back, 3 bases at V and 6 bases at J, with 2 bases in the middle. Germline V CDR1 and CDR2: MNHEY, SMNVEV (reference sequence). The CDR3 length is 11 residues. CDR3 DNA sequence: TGTGCCAGCAGTTTTTCCGGGGAGCTGTTTTTT. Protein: CASSFSGELFF.

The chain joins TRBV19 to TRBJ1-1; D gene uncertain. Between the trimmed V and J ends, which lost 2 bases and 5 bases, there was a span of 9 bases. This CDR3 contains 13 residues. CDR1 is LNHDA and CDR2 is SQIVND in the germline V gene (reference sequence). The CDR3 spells CASSITGLTEAFF. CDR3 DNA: TGTGCCAGTAGTATAACTGGACTTACTGAAGCTTTCTTT.

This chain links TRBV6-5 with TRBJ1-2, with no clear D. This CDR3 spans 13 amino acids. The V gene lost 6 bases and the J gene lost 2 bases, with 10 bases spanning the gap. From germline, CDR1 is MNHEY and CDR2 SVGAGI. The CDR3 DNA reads TGTGCCAGCAGACGTTCAGAAAACTATGGCTACACCTTC. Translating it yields CASRRSENYGYTF.

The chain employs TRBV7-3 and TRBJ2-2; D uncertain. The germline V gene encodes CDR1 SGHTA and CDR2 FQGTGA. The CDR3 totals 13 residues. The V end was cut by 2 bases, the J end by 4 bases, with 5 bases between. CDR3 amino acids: CASSLRPTGELFF. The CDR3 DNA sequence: TGTGCCAGCAGCTTACGGCCCACCGGGGAGCTGTTTTTT. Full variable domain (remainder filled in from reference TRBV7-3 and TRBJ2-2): GAGVSQTPSNKVTEKGKYVELRCDPISGHTALYWYRQSLGQGPEFLIYFQGTGAADDSGLPNDRFFAVRPEGSVSTLKIQRTERGDSAVYLCASSLRPTGELFFGEGSRLTVL.

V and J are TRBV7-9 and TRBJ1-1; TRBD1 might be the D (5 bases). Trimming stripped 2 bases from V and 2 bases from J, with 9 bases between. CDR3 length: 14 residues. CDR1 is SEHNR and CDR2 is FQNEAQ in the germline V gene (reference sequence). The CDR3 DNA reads TGTGCCAGCAGCTTATCCGGGGGAAACACTGAAGCTTTCTTT. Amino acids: CASSLSGGNTEAFF.

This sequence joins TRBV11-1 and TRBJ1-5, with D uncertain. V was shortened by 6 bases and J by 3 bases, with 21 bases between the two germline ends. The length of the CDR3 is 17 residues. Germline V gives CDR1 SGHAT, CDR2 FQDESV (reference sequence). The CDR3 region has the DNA TGTGCCAGCAGAACCCCTCCCCCCCCGGGTTTCAATCAGCCCCAGCATTTT. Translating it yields CASRTPPPPGFNQPQHF.

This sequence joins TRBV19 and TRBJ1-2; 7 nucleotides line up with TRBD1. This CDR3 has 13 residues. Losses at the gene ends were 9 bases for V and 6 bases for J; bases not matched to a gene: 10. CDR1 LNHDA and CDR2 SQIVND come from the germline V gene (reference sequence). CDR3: CASSRDSKNGYTF. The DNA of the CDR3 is TGTGCCAGCAGCCGGGACAGTAAAAATGGCTACACCTTC.

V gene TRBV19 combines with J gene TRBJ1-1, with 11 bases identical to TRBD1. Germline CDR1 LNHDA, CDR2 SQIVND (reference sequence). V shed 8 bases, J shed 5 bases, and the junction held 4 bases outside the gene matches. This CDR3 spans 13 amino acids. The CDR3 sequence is CASGQGAFTEAFF. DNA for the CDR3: TGTGCCAGTGGACAGGGGGCGTTTACTGAAGCTTTCTTT.